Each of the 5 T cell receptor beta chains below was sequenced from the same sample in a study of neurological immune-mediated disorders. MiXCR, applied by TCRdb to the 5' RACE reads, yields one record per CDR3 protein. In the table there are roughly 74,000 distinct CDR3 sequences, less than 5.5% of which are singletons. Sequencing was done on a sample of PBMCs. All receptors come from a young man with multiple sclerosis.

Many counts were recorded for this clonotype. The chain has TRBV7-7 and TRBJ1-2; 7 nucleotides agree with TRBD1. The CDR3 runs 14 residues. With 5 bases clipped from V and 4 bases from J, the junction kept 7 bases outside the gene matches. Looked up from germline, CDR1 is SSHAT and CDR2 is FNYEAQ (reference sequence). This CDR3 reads CASSPRQGCYGYTF. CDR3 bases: TGTGCCAGCAGCCCCAGACAGGGATGCTATGGCTACACCTTC.

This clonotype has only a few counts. Here the CDR3 reads CASSRLAGESHEQYF. The DNA of the CDR3 is TGTGCCAGCTCACGACTAGCGGGAGAAAGCCACGAGCAGTACTTC. V gene TRBV18 combines with J gene TRBJ2-7, with 12 bases aligning to TRBD2. The germline gives CDR1 KGHSH, CDR2 LQKENI. Losses at the gene ends were 4 bases for V and 5 bases for J; bases not matched to a gene: 6. The CDR3 runs 15 residues.

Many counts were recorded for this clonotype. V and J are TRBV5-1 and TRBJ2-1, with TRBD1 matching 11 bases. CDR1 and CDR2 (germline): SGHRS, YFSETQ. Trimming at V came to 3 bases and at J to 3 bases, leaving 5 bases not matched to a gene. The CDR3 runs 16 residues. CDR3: CASSYGQGARYNEQFF. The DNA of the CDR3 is TGCGCCAGCAGCTATGGACAGGGGGCGCGCTACAATGAGCAGTTCTTC.

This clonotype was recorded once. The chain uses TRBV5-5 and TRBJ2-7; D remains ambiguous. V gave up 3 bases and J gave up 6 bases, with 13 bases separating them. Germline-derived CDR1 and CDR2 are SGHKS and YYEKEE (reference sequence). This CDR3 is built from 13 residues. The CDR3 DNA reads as TGTGCCAGCAGCTGGGCCAGTCTTGCCGAGCAGTACTTC. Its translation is CASSWASLAEQYF.

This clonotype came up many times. CDR3 region: CASSLVAGVYNEQFF. The CDR3 DNA reads as TGTGCCAGCAGTTTAGTAGCGGGAGTCTACAATGAGCAGTTCTTC. J is TRBJ2-1 and V is TRBV12-3 or TRBV12-4; TRBD2 agrees at 9 bases. The CDR3 extends over 15 amino acids. The ends lost 1 base at V and 3 bases at J; junction bases unmatched: 1.